Detailed here is one T cell receptor beta chain. Its antigen is currently unknown. This sample includes further DNA sequences coding for the same CDR3. RNA was extracted and reverse transcribed into cDNA as the sequencing template. Profiled with immunoSEQ multiplex PCR; TCRdb holds only in-frame clones, not every one. The data contain 170,000 or so clones, around 50% of them singletons. The germline V and J ends were trimmed by 3 bases and 2 bases, with 7 bases remaining between them. Per the germline V gene, CDR1 is MNHEY and CDR2 is SMNVEV (reference sequence). This CDR3 contains 13 residues. This record comes from a study of CD8+ T cells in alopecia areata. Study-level information: The protocol delivered tofacitinib for 6 to 18 months, then withdrew it for 6 months.

Study observations and caveats: Greater clonality was observed in lesional scalp samples, especially alopecia totalis/universalis, versus normal scalp.

The rearrangement uses TRBV27 and TRBJ1-1; D is ambiguous. The clonotype comes from a human donor with alopecia areata. The specimen was CD4+ T cells sorted from blood, collected at week 0. CDR3 nucleotide sequence: TGTGCCAGCAGTTTCCGACGTAACACTGAAGCTTTCTTT. Translation gives CASSFRRNTEAFF.